This is a list of T cell receptor beta chains from one sample in a study of control samples from healthy donors and cancer patients. Clones were read by immunoSEQ multiplex PCR, and TCRdb kept only the in-frame ones, dropping some. The sample contains under 75,000 clones, 90% of which appear only once. The specimen was PBMCs. All receptors come from a woman between 45 and 65 years old with colorectal cancer. Each CDR3 is given with its conserved first and last residue. D genes are given only for firm matches. The size of a clone is reported for some rows only, either as once, few or many, or as a class for expanded clones.

j_call | v_call | clone_size | d_call | cdr3_nt | cdr3_aa
TRBJ2-5 | TRBV11-1 | . | TRBD2 | TGTGCCAGCAGCTCTAGCGGGGGGGAGACCCAGTACTTC | CASSSSGGETQYF
TRBJ1-1 | TRBV28 | . | . | TGTGCCAGCAGTACCCCACAGGAGGGGAACACTGAAGCTTTCTTT | CASSTPQEGNTEAFF
TRBJ1-4 | TRBV14 | . | TRBD1 | TGTGCCAGCAGCCATACCGGGACAGGGCAATTTAAACTGTTTTTT | CASSHTGTGQFKLFF
TRBJ1-2 | TRBV28 | few | . | TGTGCCAGCAGTTTCCGCGGCAAGGGATACTATGGCTACACCTTC | CASSFRGKGYYGYTF
TRBJ2-7 | TRBV6-6 | . | . | TGTGCCAGCAGTTATGAGACTGACGAGCAGTACTTC | CASSYETDEQYF
TRBJ1-6 | TRBV18 | . | TRBD1 | TGTGCCAGCTCACCCGTGACAGGGAGGGATTCACCCCTCCACTTT | CASSPVTGRDSPLHF
TRBJ2-7 | TRBV5-5 | . | . | TGTGCCAGCAGCTATCCGGAGCACTACGAGCAGTACTTC | CASSYPEHYEQYF
TRBJ2-7 | TRBV27 | . | . | TGTGCCAGCAGTCTCAAACAGGGGGGGGCCTACGAGCAGTACTTC | CASSLKQGGAYEQYF
TRBJ2-7 | TRBV5-5 | . | . | TGTGCCAGCAGCTTGAGTCCCAACCTCGGCCCCTACGAGCAGTACTTC | CASSLSPNLGPYEQYF
TRBJ1-1 | TRBV30 | . | . | TGTGCCTGGACGGTTGGTGCTGAAGCTTTCTTT | CAWTVGAEAFF
TRBJ2-1 | TRBV6-1 | . | TRBD2 | TGTGCCAGCAGTGAAGTTAGTCGGGAGGGCCTCAATGAGCAGTTCTTC | CASSEVSREGLNEQFF
TRBJ2-5 | TRBV6-6 | . | . | TGTGCCAGCAGTTCTCGGTTGGGAGGAGGAGAGACCCAGTACTTC | CASSSRLGGGETQYF
TRBJ2-2 | TRBV9 | . | . | TGTGCCAGCAGCGGGTCGGCAGGGAAAGACACCGGGGAGCTGTTTTTT | CASSGSAGKDTGELFF
TRBJ2-3 | TRBV3-1/TRBV3-2 | . | TRBD2 | TGTGCCAGCAGCCGGGGGGGATCGGGGACTGCAGATACGCAGTATTTT | CASSRGGSGTADTQYF
TRBJ1-4 | TRBV30 | . | TRBD1 | TGTGCCTGGAGTGTACTGCAGGGGGCAGGGGAAAAACTGTTTTTT | CAWSVLQGAGEKLFF
TRBJ2-7 | TRBV5-8 | . | . | TGTGCCAGCAGCACCGGACTAACCTACGAGCAGTACTTC | CASSTGLTYEQYF
TRBJ2-3 | TRBV6-5 | . | TRBD1 | TGTGCCAGCAGAAGGGACAGGAGCACAGATACGCAGTATTTT | CASRRDRSTDTQYF
TRBJ2-1 | TRBV15 | . | . | TGTGCCACCAGCAAAGACAGGTCCGCCTACAATGAGCAGTTCTTC | CATSKDRSAYNEQFF
TRBJ2-2 | TRBV30 | . | . | TGTGCCTGGGGCGGGACGGCTAACACCGGGGAGCTGTTTTTT | CAWGGTANTGELFF
TRBJ1-1 | TRBV5-4 | . | TRBD1 | TGTGCCAGCAGCTGGGACAGGGAGAACACTGAAGCTTTCTTT | CASSWDRENTEAFF
TRBJ1-5 | TRBV6-5 | . | . | TGTGCCAGCAGGAAAACAGGGAATCAGCCCCAGCATTTT | CASRKTGNQPQHF
TRBJ1-1 | TRBV6-5 | . | . | TGTGCCAGCAGCAAGGTAATGAACACTGAAGCTTTCTTT | CASSKVMNTEAFF
TRBJ2-1 | TRBV19 | . | TRBD1 | TGTGCCAGCCGGGACAGGGCAGTCAATGAGCAGTTCTTC | CASRDRAVNEQFF
TRBJ1-4 | TRBV7-2 | few | . | TGTGCCAGCAGCCCTACGCGTGAAAAACTGTTTTTT | CASSPTREKLFF
TRBJ2-7 | TRBV2 | . | TRBD2 | TGTGCCAGCAGTGACATACTAGCGGGTCGAACCTACGAGCAGTACTTC | CASSDILAGRTYEQYF
TRBJ2-4 | TRBV5-5 | . | . | TGTGCCAGCAGCTTGGAGACTCCAGGACGAACCAAAAACATTCAGTACTTC | CASSLETPGRTKNIQYF
TRBJ1-4 | TRBV6-1 | . | . | TGTGCCAGCATTGAGAGATGGTGGGGCAGTACGGGGCAGGATGAAAAACTGTTTTTT | CASIERWWGSTGQDEKLFF
TRBJ1-1 | TRBV12-3/TRBV12-4 | . | . | TGTGCCAGCAGTCGGACCGGGGAGACTGAAGCTTTCTTT | CASSRTGETEAFF
TRBJ2-3 | TRBV2 | once | . | TGTGCCAGCAGCACGGTGGGCGCAGATACGCAGTATTTT | CASSTVGADTQYF
TRBJ1-2 | TRBV19 | few | TRBD1 | TGTGCCAGTAGTATACAGGGGGCGTCTAACTATGGCTACACCTTC | CASSIQGASNYGYTF
TRBJ2-7 | TRBV5-1 | once | TRBD1 | TGCGCCAGCAGCTTTGGCCCTGGGCAGGGGGCCCGTACCTACGAGCAGTACTTC | CASSFGPGQGARTYEQYF
TRBJ1-4 | TRBV5-1 | . | . | TGCGCCAGCAGTCGGGACGGTAATGAAAAACTGTTTTTT | CASSRDGNEKLFF
TRBJ1-4 | TRBV30 | . | . | TGTGCCTGGACCCGTGGGGATGAAAAACTGTTTTTT | CAWTRGDEKLFF
TRBJ2-7 | TRBV7-8 | . | . | TGTGCCAGCAGCTCGGCCTACGAGCAGTACTTC | CASSSAYEQYF
TRBJ2-3 | TRBV6-4 | . | . | TGTGCCAGCAGTAGTGTGGGAGCAGGCACAGATACGCAGTATTTT | CASSSVGAGTDTQYF
TRBJ2-5 | TRBV29-1 | . | . | TGCAGCGTTGACGGCACAGGGTTGCTAGAAGAGACCCAGTACTTC | CSVDGTGLLEETQYF
TRBJ2-1 | TRBV3-1/TRBV3-2 | . | TRBD2 | TGTGCCAGCAGCCAGCGGAGCGAGGCCCCGAATCGCGGGAGGGCCTACAATGAGCAGTTCTTC | CASSQRSEAPNRGRAYNEQFF
TRBJ1-4 | TRBV3-1/TRBV3-2 | . | . | TGTGCCAGCAGCCAAGTTTGGACAGCGATTAGTGAAAAACTGTTTTTT | CASSQVWTAISEKLFF
TRBJ1-2 | TRBV20-1 | . | . | TGCAGTGCTAGTAAGCGGGCCCCCTCCTATGGCTACACCTTC | CSASKRAPSYGYTF
TRBJ2-5 | TRBV11-2 | . | . | TGTGCCAGCAGCTTTTTGGGGACAATCCAAGAGACCCAGTACTTC | CASSFLGTIQETQYF
TRBJ2-5 | TRBV5-6 | . | . | TGTGCCAGCAGAGTCGGGACTGCCACAAGAGAGACCCAGTACTTC | CASRVGTATRETQYF
TRBJ2-1 | TRBV7-3 | . | TRBD2 | TGTGCCAGCAGCCTGCCGGGACTAGCGGGGGTCAATGAGCAGTTCTTC | CASSLPGLAGVNEQFF
TRBJ2-5 | TRBV7-8 | . | . | TGTGCCAGCAGCAAGCTTCTAGGGGGTGAGACCCAGTACTTC | CASSKLLGGETQYF
TRBJ2-3 | TRBV5-6 | . | . | TGTGCCAGCAGCTTGTCTGGGGTCACAGATACGCAGTATTTT | CASSLSGVTDTQYF
TRBJ1-1 | TRBV7-3 | . | . | TGTGCCAGCAGCTTATTCGGCCGGGAAGAAGCTTTCTTT | CASSLFGREEAFF
TRBJ1-2 | TRBV7-2 | . | . | TGTGCCAGCAGCCGGGACACGATGGGCTATGGCTACACCTTC | CASSRDTMGYGYTF
TRBJ1-1 | TRBV19 | . | . | TGTGCCAGTAGTATAGTTGGGAGGGGGAACACTGAAGCTTTCTTT | CASSIVGRGNTEAFF
TRBJ1-2 | TRBV5-6 | . | TRBD1 | TGTGCCAGCAGCTTGGGACAGGGGTGGGATGGCTACACCTTC | CASSLGQGWDGYTF
TRBJ2-5 | TRBV6-6 | . | . | TGTGCCAGCAGTTCCCAGATGGGAGAAACCCAGTACTTC | CASSSQMGETQYF
TRBJ2-7 | TRBV6-5 | . | TRBD1 | TGTGCCAGTTGGACAGGGCCATTAAACGACGAGCAGTACTTC | CASWTGPLNDEQYF
TRBJ1-2 | TRBV7-3 | once | . | TGTGCCAGCAGCTTAAACGCAGGGGAATCTGGCTACACCTTC | CASSLNAGESGYTF